This T cell receptor beta chain was recorded in a study of cytomegalovirus exposure and HLA in healthy donors. Likely unrecorded immune exposures existed in these nominally healthy donors. The PCR used 60 Vbeta and 13 Jbeta primers. Only in-frame clones appear in the TCRdb table, and some are missing; sequencing was by immunoSEQ multiplex PCR. This table holds about 140,000 clones, 82% found once. Points on this clone: What it binds is unknown.

In germline, CDR1 is SGHNT, CDR2 YYREEE (reference sequence). Trimming at V came to 4 bases and at J to 4 bases, leaving 9 bases not matched to a gene. The length of the CDR3 is 16 residues. Findings and caveats of the study: Later analysis suggested most CMV-associated TCR beta chains were HLA-restricted.

The gene calls are TRBV5-4 and TRBJ2-7; 12 bases fit TRBD2. The origin of this receptor is a man aged 18 to 35 in good health and CMV-seropositive. The sample was PBMCs. In DNA form, the CDR3 reads TGTGCCAGCAGCCCCGGGACTAGCGGGTCGGCGTACGAGCAGTACTTC. This encodes CASSPGTSGSAYEQYF.